The 24 T cell receptor beta chains below come from one sample, sequenced in a study of shared clonotypes between healthy human individuals. Positively selected for CCR7, the CD45RO-negative cells used as naive CD8 cells excluded terminally differentiated effector memory CD45RA+ cells. This table comes from immunoSEQ multiplex PCR, and its TCRdb copy is limited to in-frame clones, with some not included. The table has 550,000 to 750,000 clones, about 95% seen once. The sample taken for sequencing was naive CD8+ T cells sorted from blood. These receptors came from a woman aged 25 to 39 in good health.

Only one count was recorded for this clone. The chain joins TRBV30 to TRBJ1-1; 8 bases are a match to TRBD1. The CDR3 length is 16 residues. V gave up 0 bases and J gave up 6 bases; unmatched junction bases: 12. Germline V CDR1 and CDR2: GTSNPN, SVGIG (reference sequence). CDR3 coding DNA: TGTGCCTGGAGTGTCTCAGGGGGCTTTTTGGACGCTGAAGCTTTCTTT. As protein: CAWSVSGGFLDAEAFF.

The V gene is TRBV27, the J gene TRBJ2-5; possible D gene TRBD2, 6 bases. The CDR3 is 18 amino acids. The V end lost 6 bases, the J end lost 9 bases, and 32 bases lay between the germline ends. CDR1 and CDR2 from the germline V gene are MNHEY and SMNVEV (reference sequence). The CDR3, as DNA: TGTGCCAGCAGGACCGGGGCTCCTACCGGGAGAAGCCGAGGGGCCCAGTACTTC. This codes for CASRTGAPTGRSRGAQYF.

The chain employs TRBV7-7 and TRBJ2-7, with D possibly matching TRBD1 (7 bases). The CDR3 spans 15 residues. V lost 5 bases to trimming and J lost 4 bases, with 18 bases between them. Germline loops: CDR1 SSHAT, CDR2 FNYEAQ (reference sequence). The CDR3 region has the DNA TGTGCCAGCAGCCCCGGAGGGGCAGGGGGTTACGAGCAGTACTTC. This codes for CASSPGGAGGYEQYF.

The gene calls are TRBV4-2 and TRBJ2-1; D gene unclear. CDR3 length equals 16 residues. Germline-derived CDR1 and CDR2 are LGHNA and YNFKEQ. Trimming left V 0 bases short and J 6 bases short, with 15 bases between. The CDR3 DNA reads as TGTGCCAGCAGCCAAGAATCACAGCAGATCTTCAATGAGCAGTTCTTC. Its protein product is CASSQESQQIFNEQFF.

V and J are TRBV7-6 and TRBJ2-5; the D gene is possibly TRBD1 (5 bases). V was shortened by 5 bases and J by 5 bases, with 9 bases between the two germline ends. The CDR3 covers 12 residues. Looked up from germline, CDR1 is SGHVS and CDR2 is FNYEAQ. CDR3 DNA sequence: TGTGCCAGCAGCCCAGGGTGGGAGACCCAGTACTTC. It specifies CASSPGWETQYF.

The V gene is TRBV4-2, the J gene TRBJ2-1, with TRBD2 matching over 12 bases. Germline V lookup: CDR1 LGHNA, CDR2 YNFKEQ. V trimming: 0 bases; J trimming: 0 bases; junction bases outside the gene matches: 9. This CDR3 comprises 20 residues. The CDR3 here is CASSQEGLAGVLSSYNEQFF. Here the CDR3 DNA reads TGTGCCAGCAGCCAAGAGGGACTAGCGGGCGTTTTAAGCTCCTACAATGAGCAGTTCTTC.

This sequence joins TRBV7-2 and TRBJ2-7, with D possibly TRBD2 on 7 matching bases. V was shortened by 8 bases and J by 6 bases, with 17 bases between the two germline ends. This CDR3 contains 13 residues. CDR1 and CDR2 (germline): SGHTA, FQGNSA. The CDR3 is CASALGGRSEQYF. CDR3 DNA: TGTGCCAGCGCCCTGGGGGGGCGGTCCGAGCAGTACTTC.

This clone has only a few counts. The V call is TRBV28, the J call TRBJ2-7, with 7 bases identical to TRBD2. The CDR3 consists of 12 residues. V shed 8 bases and J 0 bases; nucleotides not matched to a gene: 1. Per the germline V gene, CDR1 is MDHEN and CDR2 is SYDVKM. The CDR3 loop is CASRDYSYEQYF. CDR3 bases: TGTGCCAGCCGGGACTACTCCTACGAGCAGTACTTC. The full variable domain, completed using reference TRBV28 and TRBJ2-7, is DVKVTQSSRYLVKRTGEKVFLECVQDMDHENMFWYRQDPGLGLRLIYFSYDVKMKEKGDIPEGYSVSREKKERFSLILESASTNQTSMYLCASRDYSYEQYFGPGTRLTVT.

The rearrangement uses TRBV11-2 and TRBJ2-1, with 13 bases fitting TRBD2. V dropped 0 bases and J dropped 15; count of bases not matched to a gene: 17. In germline, CDR1 is SGHAT, CDR2 FQNNGV. The CDR3 extends over 18 amino acids. CDR3 sequence reads: CASSLEPLTGLAGVGGFF. In nucleotides, the CDR3 is TGTGCCAGCAGCTTAGAACCCCTGACCGGACTAGCGGGGGTCGGGGGGTTCTTC.

This clone was recorded once. The chain recombines TRBV11-2 with TRBJ2-7; D is undetermined. V dropped 0 bases and J dropped 3 bases, with 6 bases sitting between them. Germline V CDR1 and CDR2: SGHAT, FQNNGV. The CDR3 totals 13 residues. The CDR3 coding sequence is TGTGCCAGCAGCTTAGAACTGCACTACGAGCAGTACTTC. Protein sequence: CASSLELHYEQYF.

The chain employs TRBV6-6 and TRBJ1-2; D remains unclear. V lost 8 bases and J lost 7, with 23 bases in between. The CDR3 spans 15 residues. Germline-derived CDR1 and CDR2 are MNHNY and SVGAGI (reference sequence). The CDR3, as DNA: TGTGCCAGCCGAGGGAAAGACGTGAGGGCGCCTGGCTACACCTTC. This encodes CASRGKDVRAPGYTF.

This sequence joins TRBV10-3 and TRBJ2-3; D is ambiguous. The CDR3 is made up of 16 amino acids. V lost 4 bases to trimming and J lost 6 bases, with 20 bases between them. CDR1 and CDR2 (germline): ENHRY, SYGVKD. CDR3 sequence: CAISVTESAVVDTQYF. The CDR3, as DNA: TGTGCCATCAGTGTAACAGAAAGCGCGGTTGTGGATACGCAGTATTTT.

J is TRBJ2-2 and V is TRBV28, with D unclear. This CDR3 spans 12 amino acids. Germline values: CDR1 MDHEN, CDR2 SYDVKM. Trimming left V 3 bases short and J 10 bases short, with 9 bases between. CDR3 nucleotides: TGTGCCAGCAGTTTCGATCTTGCGGAGCTGTTTTTT. Amino acid sequence: CASSFDLAELFF.

This chain joins TRBV1 and TRBJ1-6. TRBV1 is noted as a pseudogene. The CDR3 runs to 12 residues. The CDR3 region has the DNA TGCACCAGCAGCCAAGATTTTCTACCCCTCCACTTT. The encoded protein is CTSSQDFLPLHF.

This chain uses TRBV27 with TRBJ1-5; perhaps TRBD1 as D (5 bases). CDR3 size: 15 residues. Between the trimmed V and J ends, which lost 3 bases and 6 bases, there was a span of 15 bases. In germline, CDR1 is MNHEY, CDR2 SMNVEV (reference sequence). The CDR3 DNA follows: TGTGCCAGCAGTTTCCGACCGGGGGATGCTCAGCCCCAGCATTTT. Amino acids: CASSFRPGDAQPQHF.

This clone came up once. This same CDR3 is encoded by further DNA sequences in the sample. The chain joins TRBV5-6 to TRBJ2-7, with 7 nucleotides matching TRBD1. With 4 bases clipped from V and 3 bases from J, the junction kept 4 bases outside the gene matches. There are 13 residues in the CDR3. Germline V lookup: CDR1 SGHDT, CDR2 YYEEEE. The CDR3 loop is CASSPGQSYEQYF. The CDR3 DNA reads TGTGCCAGCAGCCCGGGACAGAGCTACGAGCAGTACTTC.

The chain uses TRBV30 and TRBJ2-5; a weak D match, TRBD1 (6 bases). The J call may be mistaken, given a closer DNA end match to TRBJ2-7. CDR3 length: 14 amino acids. Per germline, CDR1 GTSNPN and CDR2 SVGIG (reference sequence). The chain's CDR3 is CAWSMSAGVDEQYF. The CDR3 DNA reads as TGTGCCTGGAGTATGTCGGCAGGGGTTGACGAGCAGTACTTC.

The CDR3 DNA follows: TGTGCCACTGCCCCGGACAGATACAATGAGCAGTTCTTC. Translated, it gives CATAPDRYNEQFF. The rearrangement uses TRBV19 and TRBJ2-1, with D tentatively TRBD1 (6 bases). Trimming cost V 10 bases and J 4 bases, with 14 bases left between them. This CDR3 has 13 residues. CDR1 LNHDA and CDR2 SQIVND come from the germline V gene (reference sequence).

V is TRBV27 and J is TRBJ2-5; 10 bases fit TRBD2. TRBJ2-7 explains the end of the DNA better; the J call may be wrong. The CDR3 is made up of 15 amino acids. The germline CDR1 and CDR2 sequences are MNHEY and SMNVEV (reference sequence). The CDR3 DNA reads TGTGCCAGCTCGCGAGCGGGAGGGGCCACCTACGAGCAGTACTTC. It codes for CASSRAGGATYEQYF.

This chain links TRBV7-9 with TRBJ2-7; D is unresolved. CDR3 length: 16 residues. The ends were cut back, 4 bases at V and 0 bases at J, with 16 bases in the middle. CDR1 SEHNR and CDR2 FQNEAQ come from the germline V gene (reference sequence). This CDR3 is CASSSTRLGSSYEQYF. The DNA for the CDR3 is TGTGCCAGCAGCTCGACCCGTCTCGGGTCCTCCTACGAGCAGTACTTC.

V gene TRBV11-2 combines with J gene TRBJ2-7; 12 bases align to TRBD2. This CDR3 has 16 amino acids. Per the germline V gene, CDR1 is SGHAT and CDR2 is FQNNGV. V gave up 2 bases and J gave up 4 bases; unmatched junction bases: 6. The CDR3 loop is CASSLHQLAGGYEQYF. The CDR3, as DNA: TGTGCCAGCAGCTTACACCAACTAGCGGGAGGATACGAGCAGTACTTC.

Remarks on this clone: Other DNA sequences in this specimen translate into the identical CDR3. The J gene is TRBJ1-1, the V gene TRBV6-5; TRBD1 matches at 9 bases. The trim removed 5 bases at V and 4 bases at J, leaving 5 bases unmatched. CDR3 length: 14 amino acids. Germline CDR1 MNHEY, CDR2 SVGAGI. CDR3 loop: CASSPQGASTEAFF. The CDR3 DNA follows: TGTGCCAGCAGTCCACAGGGGGCGAGCACTGAAGCTTTCTTT.

J is TRBJ2-1 and V is TRBV11-2; 7 bases line up with TRBD2. J gave up 5 bases and V 5 bases, and 9 bases lay outside the gene matches. This CDR3 spans 15 amino acids. The germline gives CDR1 SGHAT, CDR2 FQNNGV. The CDR3 loop reads CASSKRRLADNEQFF. The CDR3 DNA sequence: TGTGCCAGCAGCAAACGGCGCCTAGCGGACAATGAGCAGTTCTTC.

The chain links TRBV6-1 to TRBJ1-5; D is undetermined. Trimming stripped 2 bases from V and 2 bases from J, with 13 bases between. The CDR3 extends over 16 amino acids. Germline-derived CDR1 and CDR2 are MNHNS and SASEGT. Written as DNA, the CDR3 is TGTGCCAGCAGTGAATTTTCGTTTACCGGCAATCAGCCCCAGCATTTT. Protein product: CASSEFSFTGNQPQHF.